A selection of T cell receptor beta chains follows, all from one sample in a study of blood T cell repertoires in COVID-19. TCRdb's copy holds only in-frame clones and misses some; the assay was immunoSEQ multiplex PCR. In the table there are some 210,000 clones, approximately 89% of which are singletons. Sequenced material: peripheral blood. These receptors were taken from a woman in her forties with acute or convalescent COVID-19. Each CDR3 is given with its conserved first and last residue.

j_gene	v_gene	len	CDR3aa
TRBJ2-4	TRBV4-1	16	CASSFNPRDRRNIQYF
TRBJ2-1	TRBV7-6	13	CASSLVERGVQFF
TRBJ2-3	TRBV7-3	13	CASSQHSTDTQYF
TRBJ1-1	TRBV7-6	14	CASSSGQFGMEAFF
TRBJ2-2	TRBV2	14	CASRNQQFTGELFF
TRBJ1-2	TRBV3-1/TRBV3-2	17	CASSPAASGTALRGYTF
TRBJ2-5	TRBV5-8	16	CASSLGVQGLEETQYF
TRBJ1-3	TRBV9	12	CASSGPSGTIYF
TRBJ1-1	TRBV29-1	12	CSVGQMNTEAFF
TRBJ2-3	TRBV24-1	16	CATSDPARGSTDTQYF
TRBJ1-1	TRBV5-6	14	CASSRRKGLTEAFF
TRBJ1-2	TRBV6-1	12	CASGQGSYGYTF
TRBJ1-6	TRBV21-1	16	CASSKGVGLIGSPLHF
TRBJ2-2	TRBV4-1	13	CASSQVGDGELFF
TRBJ1-1	TRBV5-8	16	CASSLIYRDERAEAFF
TRBJ1-1	TRBV6-5	13	CASRGQWNTEAFF
TRBJ2-3	TRBV5-4	16	CASSARLAGGPDTQYF
TRBJ1-1	TRBV3-1/TRBV3-2	15	CASSQPGQGNTEAFF
TRBJ1-1	TRBV2	13	CASSGTGRTEAFF
TRBJ1-2	TRBV12-3/TRBV12-4	13	CASGKTGNYGYTF
TRBJ2-5	TRBV27	13	CASSFVGQGGQYF
TRBJ1-2	TRBV9	15	CASSPRTGQGDGYTF
TRBJ1-2	TRBV18	16	CASSPPVGGAGNGYTF
TRBJ1-2	TRBV14	13	CASSLGAGRGYTF
TRBJ2-1	TRBV2	15	CASRETSGRNNEQFF
TRBJ1-1	TRBV2	13	CASTGQENTEAFF
TRBJ2-2	TRBV3-1/TRBV3-2	17	CASSQDQAGASRGELFF
TRBJ2-5	TRBV7-9	14	CASSRGLALETQYF
TRBJ2-2	TRBV30	14	CAWSVQENTGELFF
TRBJ2-2	TRBV7-2	14	CASSSRTDTGELFF
TRBJ2-2	TRBV7-3	18	CASSLRGRIGTNTGELFF
TRBJ1-2	TRBV15	14	CATSVGGFNYGYTF
TRBJ1-4	TRBV27	14	CASSLRGGGEKLFF
TRBJ1-5	TRBV6-5	13	CASTRREWQPQHF
TRBJ2-2	TRBV11-3	14	CASSVNRGFGELFF
TRBJ2-6	TRBV19	16	CASSMLGAHGANVLTF
TRBJ2-3	TRBV5-1	16	CASSPPRRGGQDTQYF
TRBJ1-1	TRBV4-2	15	CASRGRTSTGVEAFF